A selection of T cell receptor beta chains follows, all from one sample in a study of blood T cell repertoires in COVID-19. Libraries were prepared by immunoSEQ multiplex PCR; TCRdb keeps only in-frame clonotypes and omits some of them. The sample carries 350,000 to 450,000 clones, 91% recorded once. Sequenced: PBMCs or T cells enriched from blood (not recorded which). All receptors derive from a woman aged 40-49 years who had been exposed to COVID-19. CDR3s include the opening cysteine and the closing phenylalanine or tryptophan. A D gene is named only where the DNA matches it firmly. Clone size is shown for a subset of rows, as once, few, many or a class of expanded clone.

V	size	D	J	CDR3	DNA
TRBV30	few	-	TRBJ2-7	CAWSIPSAGSYEQYF	TGTGCCTGGAGTATTCCCTCGGCGGGCTCCTACGAGCAGTACTTC
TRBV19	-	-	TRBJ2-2	CASSIGRGPGELFF	TGTGCCAGTAGTATAGGCAGGGGACCCGGGGAGCTGTTTTTT
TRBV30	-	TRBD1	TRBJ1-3	CAWKPPPRGQGVWSGNTIYF	TGTGCCTGGAAGCCCCCGCCGCGGGGACAGGGTGTTTGGTCTGGAAACACCATATATTTT
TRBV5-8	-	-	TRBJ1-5	CASSLGSRSAGQPQHF	TGTGCCAGCAGCTTAGGATCACGGAGTGCCGGACAGCCCCAGCATTTT
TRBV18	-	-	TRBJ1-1	CASSPLGTRVTEAFF	TGTGCCAGCTCACCACTTGGGACAAGGGTCACTGAAGCTTTCTTT
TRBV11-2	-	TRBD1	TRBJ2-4	CASSPRTGSKNIQYF	TGTGCCAGCAGCCCCCGGACAGGGTCCAAAAACATTCAGTACTTC
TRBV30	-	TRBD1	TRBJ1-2	CAWRRDRDYGYTF	TGTGCCTGGAGACGGGACAGGGACTATGGCTACACCTTC
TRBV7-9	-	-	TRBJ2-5	CASRFSTAQETQYF	TGTGCCAGCAGGTTTTCGACAGCCCAAGAGACCCAGTACTTC
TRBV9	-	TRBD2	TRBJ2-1	CASSVAPTSGKNEQFF	TGTGCCAGCAGCGTAGCGCCTACTAGCGGGAAGAATGAGCAGTTCTTC
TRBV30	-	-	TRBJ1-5	CAWSGQGNQPQHF	TGTGCCTGGAGTGGGCAGGGAAATCAGCCCCAGCATTTT
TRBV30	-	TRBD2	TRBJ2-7	CAWSQQSDSGSIYEQYF	TGTGCCTGGAGCCAACAATCCGATAGCGGGAGTATCTACGAGCAGTACTTC
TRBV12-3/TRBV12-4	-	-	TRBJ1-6	CASSPLGSPLHF	TGTGCCAGCAGTCCACTCGGGTCACCCCTCCACTTT
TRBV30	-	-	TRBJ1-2	CAWSTGTSNYGYTF	TGTGCCTGGAGTACCGGGACATCTAACTATGGCTACACCTTC
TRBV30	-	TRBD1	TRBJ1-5	CAWRNQGAFNQPQHF	TGTGCCTGGAGGAATCAGGGGGCCTTCAATCAGCCCCAGCATTTT
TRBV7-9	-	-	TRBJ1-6	CASSLGAGNNSPLHF	TGTGCCAGCAGCTTAGGTGCGGGCAACAATTCACCCCTCCACTTT
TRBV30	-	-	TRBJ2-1	CAWSVLSDRRNEQFF	TGTGCCTGGAGTGTACTCTCCGACAGGAGGAATGAGCAGTTCTTC
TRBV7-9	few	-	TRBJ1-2	CASSPARSQTPYGYTF	TGTGCCAGCAGCCCAGCTAGGTCCCAGACCCCGTATGGCTACACCTTC
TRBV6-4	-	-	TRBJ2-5	CASSETESAQETQYF	TGTGCCAGCAGTGAAACGGAGTCGGCCCAAGAGACCCAGTACTTC
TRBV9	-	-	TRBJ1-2	CASSPPGGYYGYTF	TGTGCCAGCAGCCCCCCGGGAGGGTACTATGGCTACACCTTC
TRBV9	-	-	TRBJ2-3	CASSVGGTDTQYF	TGTGCCAGCAGCGTAGGCGGCACAGATACGCAGTATTTT
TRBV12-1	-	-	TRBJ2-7	CASSSPQGAYEQYF	TGTGCCAGCAGCTCCCCGCAGGGGGCCTACGAGCAGTACTTC
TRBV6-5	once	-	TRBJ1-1	CASSYSLLNTEAFF	TGTGCCAGCAGTTACTCCCTCCTCAACACTGAAGCTTTCTTT
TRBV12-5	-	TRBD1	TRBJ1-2	CASGGDRGYYGYTF	TGTGCTAGTGGTGGGGACAGGGGGTACTATGGCTACACCTTC
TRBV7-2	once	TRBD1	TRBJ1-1	CASSLITGGAEAFF	TGTGCCAGCAGCTTAATAACAGGGGGGGCTGAAGCTTTCTTT
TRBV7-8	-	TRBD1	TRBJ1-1	CASSRSFTTGGTEAFF	TGTGCCAGCAGCCGCTCCTTTACGACAGGGGGCACTGAAGCTTTCTTT
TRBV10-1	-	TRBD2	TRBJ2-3	CASSSGSTDTQYF	TGCGCCAGCAGTAGCGGGAGTACAGATACGCAGTATTTT
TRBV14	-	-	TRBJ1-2	CASSLETGFNYGYTF	TGTGCCAGCAGCCTTGAAACGGGTTTCAACTATGGCTACACCTTC
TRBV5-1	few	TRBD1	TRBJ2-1	CASSLGQTYNEQFF	TGCGCCAGCAGCCTGGGACAGACCTACAATGAGCAGTTCTTC
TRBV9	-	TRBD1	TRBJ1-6	CASSVRTGVEPLHF	TGTGCCAGCAGCGTGAGGACAGGGGTTGAACCCCTCCACTTT
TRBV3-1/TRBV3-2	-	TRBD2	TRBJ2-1	CASSQDPSGYYDNEQFF	TGTGCCAGCAGCCAAGATCCTAGCGGATACTATGACAATGAGCAGTTCTTC
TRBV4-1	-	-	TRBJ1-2	CASSQDRDILNYGYTF	TGCGCCAGCAGCCAAGACCGGGACATACTTAACTATGGCTACACCTTC
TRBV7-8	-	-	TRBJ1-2	CASSSLTGGGYTF	TGTGCCAGCAGCTCTCTGACAGGAGGAGGCTACACCTTC
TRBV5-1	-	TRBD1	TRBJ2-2	CASSFNRGDTGELFF	TGCGCCAGCAGCTTTAACAGGGGCGACACCGGGGAGCTGTTTTTT
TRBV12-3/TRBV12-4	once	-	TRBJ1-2	CASSLEKLYGYTF	TGTGCCAGCAGTTTAGAGAAGCTCTATGGCTACACCTTC
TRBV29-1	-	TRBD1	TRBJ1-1	CSVETGGGTEAFF	TGCAGCGTTGAGACAGGGGGAGGGACTGAAGCTTTCTTT
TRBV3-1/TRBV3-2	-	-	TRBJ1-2	CASSQASANGYTF	TGTGCCAGCAGCCAAGCGAGTGCGAATGGCTACACCTTC
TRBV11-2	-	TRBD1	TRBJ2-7	CASSLVRGRGPEQYF	TGTGCCAGCAGCTTAGTAAGGGGGCGAGGACCCGAGCAGTACTTC
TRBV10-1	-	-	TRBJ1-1	CASSLTPGIGATEAFF	TGCGCCAGCAGTCTCACACCAGGGATAGGGGCCACTGAAGCTTTCTTT
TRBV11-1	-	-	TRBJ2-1	CASSLGSAGEQFF	TGTGCCAGCAGCTTAGGTTCGGCAGGTGAGCAGTTCTTC
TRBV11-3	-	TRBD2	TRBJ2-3	CASSKAGAGYTQYF	TGTGCCAGCAGCAAAGCGGGGGCCGGATATACGCAGTATTTT
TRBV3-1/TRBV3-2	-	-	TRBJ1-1	CASSHTSLIMNTEAFF	TGTGCCAGCAGCCACACGTCACTTATCATGAACACTGAAGCTTTCTTT
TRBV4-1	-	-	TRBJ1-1	CASSQGPGGTEAFF	TGCGCCAGCAGCCAGGGCCCGGGGGGGACTGAAGCTTTCTTT
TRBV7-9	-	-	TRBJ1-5	CASSLGDSNQPQHF	TGTGCCAGCAGCTTAGGCGATAGCAATCAGCCCCAGCATTTT
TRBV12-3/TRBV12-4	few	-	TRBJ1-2	CASTDRGGDGYTF	TGTGCCAGCACTGACCGAGGGGGGGATGGCTACACCTTC
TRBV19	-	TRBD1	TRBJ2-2	CASRLQTGTGELFF	TGTGCCAGTAGACTCCAGACAGGGACCGGGGAGCTGTTTTTT
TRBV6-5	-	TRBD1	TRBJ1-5	CASSYRGGRQPQHF	TGTGCCAGCAGTTACAGAGGGGGCCGTCAGCCCCAGCATTTT
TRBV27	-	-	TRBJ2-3	CASSLGGAGDTQYF	TGTGCCAGCAGTTTAGGAGGGGCAGGAGATACGCAGTATTTT
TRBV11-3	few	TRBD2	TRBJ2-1	CASSPGLGGEQFF	TGTGCCAGCAGCCCCGGACTAGGCGGTGAGCAGTTCTTC
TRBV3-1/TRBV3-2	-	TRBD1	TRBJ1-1	CASSQTTRGLGTEAFF	TGTGCCAGCAGCCAAACAACCAGGGGGCTGGGCACTGAAGCTTTCTTT
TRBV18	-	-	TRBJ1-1	CASSPLINGIGQLNTEAFF	TGTGCCAGCTCACCGTTGATCAATGGTATCGGACAACTGAACACTGAAGCTTTCTTT
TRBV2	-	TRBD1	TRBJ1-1	CASSKTGGANTEAFF	TGTGCCAGCAGCAAAACAGGGGGCGCGAACACTGAAGCTTTCTTT
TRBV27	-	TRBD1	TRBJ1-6	CASSPMAVGQGKSPLHF	TGTGCCAGCAGTCCAATGGCTGTGGGACAGGGCAAGTCACCCCTCCACTTT
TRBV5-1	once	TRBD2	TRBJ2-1	CASSGQRGRSQFF	TGCGCCAGCAGCGGCCAGCGGGGGAGATCCCAGTTCTTC
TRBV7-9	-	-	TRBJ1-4	CASSPGGGNEKLFF	TGTGCCAGCAGCCCAGGAGGAGGTAATGAAAAACTGTTTTTT
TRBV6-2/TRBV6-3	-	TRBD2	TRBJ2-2	CASSYGQAGYGELFF	TGTGCCAGCAGTTACGGCCAAGCGGGATACGGGGAGCTGTTTTTT
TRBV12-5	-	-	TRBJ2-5	CASGLSGVETQYF	TGTGCTAGTGGTTTATCAGGGGTAGAGACCCAGTACTTC
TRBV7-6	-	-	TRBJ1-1	CASSLTGTGNTEAFF	TGTGCCAGCAGCTTAACAGGGACGGGGAACACTGAAGCTTTCTTT
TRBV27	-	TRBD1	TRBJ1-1	CASSLTGMNTEAFF	TGTGCCAGCAGTTTGACAGGGATGAACACTGAAGCTTTCTTT
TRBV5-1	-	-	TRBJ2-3	CASSLWRGEADTQYF	TGCGCCAGCAGCTTGTGGCGGGGAGAAGCAGATACGCAGTATTTT
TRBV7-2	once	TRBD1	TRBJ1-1	CATLRSPGTENTEAFF	TGTGCCACCCTCCGATCTCCAGGGACAGAGAACACTGAAGCTTTCTTT